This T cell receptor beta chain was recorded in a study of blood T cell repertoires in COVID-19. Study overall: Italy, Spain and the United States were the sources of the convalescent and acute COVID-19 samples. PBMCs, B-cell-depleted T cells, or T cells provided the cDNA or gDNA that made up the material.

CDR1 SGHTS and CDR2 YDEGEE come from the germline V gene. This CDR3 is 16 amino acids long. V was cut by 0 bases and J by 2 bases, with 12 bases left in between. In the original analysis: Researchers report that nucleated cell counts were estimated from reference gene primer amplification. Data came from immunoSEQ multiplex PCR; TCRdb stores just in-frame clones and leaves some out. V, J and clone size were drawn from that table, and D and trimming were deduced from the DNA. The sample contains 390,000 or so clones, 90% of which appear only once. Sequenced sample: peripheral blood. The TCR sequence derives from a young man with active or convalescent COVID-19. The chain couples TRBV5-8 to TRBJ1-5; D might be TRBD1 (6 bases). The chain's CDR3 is CASSLDAGARNQPQHF. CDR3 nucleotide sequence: TGTGCCAGCAGCTTGGATGCAGGGGCCCGCAATCAGCCCCAGCATTTT. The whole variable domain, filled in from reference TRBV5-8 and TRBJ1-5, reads EAGVTQSPTHLIKTRGQQATLRCSPISGHTSVYWYQQALGLGLQFLLWYDEGEERNRGNFPPRFSGRQFPNYSSELNVNALELEDSALYLCASSLDAGARNQPQHFGDGTRLSIL.